These 26 T cell receptor beta chains originate from one sample sequenced in a study of blood T cell repertoires in COVID-19. Libraries were prepared by immunoSEQ multiplex PCR; TCRdb keeps only in-frame clonotypes and omits some of them. Of around 50,000 clones listed, around 83% are singletons. The sample consisted of peripheral blood. The receptors come from a human donor in a cohort sampled during active COVID-19.

This clone is large (0.1 to 1%) within its sample. The V call is TRBV7-6, the J call TRBJ1-6, with TRBD1 identical over 8 bases. After removal of 5 bases from V and 6 bases from J, the junction contained 12 bases not matched to a gene. CDR1 is SGHVS, CDR2 FNYEAQ, per germline. The CDR3 extends over 17 amino acids. The CDR3 reads CASSRGQGGYTNSPLHF. CDR3 nucleotides: TGTGCCAGCAGCCGCGGACAGGGTGGCTATACTAATTCACCCCTCCACTTT.

The chain combines TRBV7-9 with TRBJ2-7; TRBD1 is a possible D gene (5 bases). CDR3 length: 15 residues. Germline V lookup: CDR1 SEHNR, CDR2 FQNEAQ (reference sequence). The V gene lost 1 base and the J gene lost 2 bases, with 12 bases spanning the gap. The CDR3 reads CASSLGGGGAYEQYF. For the CDR3, the DNA is TGTGCCAGCAGCTTAGGGGGCGGTGGGGCCTACGAGCAGTACTTC.

The chain combines TRBV19 with TRBJ1-4; a weak D match, TRBD1 (6 bases). The ends were cut back, 4 bases at V and 1 base at J, with 13 bases in the middle. Germline CDR1 LNHDA, CDR2 SQIVND (reference sequence). CDR3 size: 16 residues. In DNA, the CDR3 is TGTGCCAGTAGTACAAAACTCAGGGGAACTAATGAAAAACTGTTTTTT. Its protein product is CASSTKLRGTNEKLFF.

This chain uses TRBV5-4 with TRBJ2-3, with D possibly matching TRBD2 (5 bases). The germline V and J ends were trimmed by 4 bases and 5 bases, with 11 bases remaining between them. From germline, CDR1 is SGHNT and CDR2 YYREEE (reference sequence). CDR3 length: 13 residues. The CDR3 protein is CASSPEAGDTQYF. Here the CDR3 DNA reads TGTGCCAGCAGCCCCGAGGCGGGAGATACGCAGTATTTT.

CDR3 loop: CASSLGGGRTADTQYF. The CDR3 coding sequence is TGTGCCAGCAGCTTAGGTGGCGGGAGAACCGCAGATACGCAGTATTTT. This chain uses TRBV7-2 with TRBJ2-3; TRBD2 agrees at 7 bases. Losses at the gene ends were 1 base for V and 4 bases for J; bases not matched to a gene: 8. The CDR3 is 16 amino acids. CDR1 and CDR2 (germline): SGHTA, FQGNSA.

The gene calls are TRBV29-1 and TRBJ1-2; TRBD1 matches at 7 bases. Losses at the gene ends were 5 bases for V and 2 bases for J; bases not matched to a gene: 5. Germline CDR1 reads SQVTM; CDR2 reads ANQGSEA. The CDR3 runs 13 residues. The CDR3 region is CSVKRGQNYGYTF. In DNA, the CDR3 is TGCAGCGTTAAAAGGGGACAGAACTATGGCTACACCTTC.

The chain uses TRBV3-1 (or the pseudogene TRBV3-2) and TRBJ2-3; D might be TRBD2 (6 bases). CDR1 LGHDT and CDR2 YNNKEL come from the germline V gene (reference sequence). The V and J ends lost 4 bases and 3 bases respectively, with 17 bases between them. The length of the CDR3 is 16 residues. Here the CDR3 DNA reads TGTGCCAGCAGCCCCCTGGAAGCGGGTGTTACAGATACGCAGTATTTT. It is translated as CASSPLEAGVTDTQYF.

This clone was picked up a small number of times. CDR3 protein: CASGTGRSPLHF. DNA for the CDR3: TGCGCCAGCGGGACAGGGAGGTCACCCCTCCACTTT. The chain has TRBV5-1 and TRBJ1-6, with 9 bases fitting TRBD1. The CDR3 sequence is 12 residues long. Germline CDR1 and CDR2: SGHRS and YFSETQ. Trimming at V came to 7 bases and at J to 10 bases, leaving 3 bases not matched to a gene.

This clone was observed a handful of times. The CDR3 DNA sequence: TGTGCCAGCACCCCGACTAGTAGAATACACGAGCAGTACTTC. Its protein product is CASTPTSRIHEQYF. The J gene is TRBJ2-7, the V gene TRBV28; weak D call: TRBD2 (6 bases). The CDR3 sequence is 14 residues long. Germline V gene sequence: CDR1 MDHEN, CDR2 SYDVKM. V gave up 7 bases and J gave up 5 bases, with 18 bases separating them.

Only a few counts were recorded for this clone. This chain links TRBV5-3 with TRBJ2-1, with 10 bases that match TRBD2. Being an ORF, TRBV5-3 has a function that is uncertain. V was pared by 0 bases and J by 9 bases, with 6 bases of the junction left unmatched. The CDR3 is made up of 15 amino acids. CDR3 loop: CARSLASGSRSEQFF. For the CDR3, the DNA is TGTGCCAGAAGCTTGGCTAGCGGGAGTAGGAGTGAGCAGTTCTTC.

Note on this clone: The same CDR3 arises from other DNA sequences in this sample as well. This chain uses TRBV6-5 with TRBJ2-7; a weak D match, TRBD2 (5 bases). Between the trimmed V and J ends, which lost 2 bases and 3 bases, there was a span of 11 bases. The CDR3 is 14 amino acids. Per germline, CDR1 MNHEY and CDR2 SVGAGI. The CDR3: CASSYRAGIYEQYF. In DNA form, the CDR3 reads TGTGCCAGCAGTTACAGGGCCGGGATCTACGAGCAGTACTTC.

The chain couples TRBV19 to TRBJ2-7; 12 bases are a match to TRBD2. Germline V gene data show CDR1 as LNHDA and CDR2 as SQIVND (reference sequence). The V and J ends lost 6 bases and 3 bases, in that order; junction bases with no gene match: 12. CDR3 length: 17 residues. CDR3 sequence reads: CASRVLAGGLRDYEQYF. The DNA of the CDR3 is TGTGCCAGTAGGGTCCTAGCGGGAGGGCTCAGGGACTACGAGCAGTACTTC.

V gene TRBV28 combines with J gene TRBJ2-1; TRBD2 matches at 10 bases. Germline V gene data show CDR1 as MDHEN and CDR2 as SYDVKM. V dropped 2 bases and J dropped 4; count of bases not matched to a gene: 5. The CDR3 consists of 16 residues. This CDR3 reads CASSLLQAGGYNEQFF. CDR3 bases: TGTGCCAGCAGTTTACTTCAAGCGGGAGGGTACAATGAGCAGTTCTTC.

The chain has TRBV27 and TRBJ2-6, with D uncertain. The CDR3 contains 17 residues. V was trimmed by 0 bases and J by 0 bases, leaving 9 bases between them. The germline V gene has CDR1 MNHEY and CDR2 SMNVEV (reference sequence). The CDR3, as DNA: TGTGCCAGCAGTTTATCGATGAGTTTCTCTGGGGCCAACGTCCTGACTTTC. Translated: CASSLSMSFSGANVLTF.

The V and J genes are TRBV4-3 and TRBJ2-7; 7 bases line up with TRBD2. Germline V gene lookup returns CDR1 LGHNA and CDR2 YSLEER. V was clipped by 3 bases and J by 2 bases; unmatched bases: 4. The CDR3 is 14 residues long. This chain's CDR3 is CASSHRAGTYEQYF. For the CDR3, the DNA is TGCGCCAGCAGCCACCGAGCGGGGACCTACGAGCAGTACTTC.

There are a few counts of this clone. The V call is TRBV29-1, the J call TRBJ2-7, with TRBD2 matching over 8 bases. V lost 3 bases and J lost 6; bases outside the gene matches: 10. CDR1 is SQVTM, CDR2 ANQGSEA, per germline. The CDR3 totals 14 residues. DNA for the CDR3: TGCAGCGTTGAGTTAACTAGCGGAGGGGCCGAGCAGTACTTC. The encoded protein is CSVELTSGGAEQYF.

The V and J genes are TRBV27 and TRBJ2-7; D not certain. This CDR3 has 14 residues. V lost 6 bases, J lost 3 bases, and 15 bases lay in between. Germline CDR1 and CDR2: MNHEY and SMNVEV (reference sequence). DNA for the CDR3: TGTGCCAGCAGCCCCCTGGGTAGCATCTACGAGCAGTACTTC. It codes for CASSPLGSIYEQYF.

The chain combines TRBV5-1 with TRBJ2-1; 13 positions agree with TRBD2. The CDR3 length is 14 residues. Losses at the gene ends were 6 bases for V and 5 bases for J; bases not matched to a gene: 2. Germline CDR1 and CDR2: SGHRS and YFSETQ. In nucleotides, the CDR3 is TGCGCCAGCATTGGGACTAGCGGGAACAATGAGCAGTTCTTC. Its protein product is CASIGTSGNNEQFF. The full variable domain, completed using reference TRBV5-1 and TRBJ2-1, is KAGVTQTPRYLIKTRGQQVTLSCSPISGHRSVSWYQQTPGQGLQFLFEYFSETQRNKGNFPGRFSGRQFSNSRSEMNVSTLELGDSALYLCASIGTSGNNEQFFGPGTRLTVL.

The gene calls are TRBV5-6 and TRBJ1-1, with 7 nucleotides matching TRBD1. The CDR3 runs 13 residues. In germline, CDR1 is SGHDT, CDR2 YYEEEE. The V segment lost 2 bases and the J segment 5 bases; nucleotides outside the gene matches: 3. CDR3 sequence reads: CASSLGTVTEAFF. The CDR3 region has the DNA TGTGCCAGCAGCTTAGGGACAGTGACTGAAGCTTTCTTT.

This rearrangement joins TRBV11-1 to TRBJ2-2, with 10 bases lining up with TRBD1. Germline CDR1 and CDR2: SGHAT and FQDESV (reference sequence). After removal of 5 bases from V and 7 bases from J, the junction contained 7 bases not matched to a gene. CDR3 length: 15 residues. CDR3 bases: TGTGCCAGCAGCCCCCGACAGGGGGCCGACGGGGAGCTGTTTTTT. Its translation: CASSPRQGADGELFF. Full variable domain (remainder filled in from reference TRBV11-1 and TRBJ2-2): EAEVAQSPRYKITEKSQAVAFWCDPISGHATLYWYRQILGQGPELLVQFQDESVVDDSQLPKDRFSAERLKGVDSTLKIQPAELGDSAMYLCASSPRQGADGELFFGEGSRLTVL.

The genes are TRBV6-2 or TRBV6-3 and TRBJ2-3; no clear D gene. Trimming cost V 2 bases and J 1 base, with 4 bases left between them. CDR3 size: 13 residues. Per the germline V gene, CDR1 is MNHEY and CDR2 is SVGEGT. The CDR3 bases are TGTGCCAGCAGTTACGCGGGCACAGATACGCAGTATTTT. It encodes CASSYAGTDTQYF.

V and J are TRBV5-6 and TRBJ1-4, with 7 positions matching TRBD1. This CDR3 has 15 residues. Germline-derived CDR1 and CDR2 are SGHDT and YYEEEE. The ends lost 3 bases at V and 5 bases at J; junction bases unmatched: 7. CDR3 in amino acids: CASSWAGTENEKLFF. For the CDR3, the DNA is TGTGCCAGCAGCTGGGCCGGGACAGAGAATGAAAAACTGTTTTTT.

In this sample, this clone turned up once. The chain recombines TRBV30 with TRBJ2-3; D is uncertain. Trimming took off 0 bases at V and 6 bases at J, with 7 bases between the two ends. The CDR3 length is 12 residues. In germline, CDR1 is GTSNPN, CDR2 SVGIG (reference sequence). In DNA form, the CDR3 reads TGTGCCTGGAGTGTAGCCGGGGATACGCAGTATTTT. It encodes CAWSVAGDTQYF.

The chain uses TRBV7-8 and TRBJ2-7; weak D call: TRBD1 (7 bases). This CDR3 has 14 residues. The germline V gene has CDR1 SGHVS and CDR2 FQNEAQ. The V end lost 5 bases, the J end lost 4 bases, and 15 bases lay between the germline ends. Here the CDR3 reads CASSIRGTAYEQYF. As DNA, the CDR3 is TGTGCCAGCAGCATCCGCGGGACAGCATACGAGCAGTACTTC.

In nucleotides, the CDR3 is TGTGCCAGCAGCTTGGGGGGACAGGGGGACGGGCAGCCCCAGCATTTT. Amino acid sequence: CASSLGGQGDGQPQHF. The chain carries TRBV5-5 and TRBJ1-5, with 11 nucleotides matching TRBD1. Trimming removed 0 bases from V and 7 bases from J; junction bases left unmatched: 6. The germline V gene encodes CDR1 SGHKS and CDR2 YYEKEE (reference sequence). CDR3 length: 16 amino acids.

This chain uses TRBV2 with TRBJ1-1, with D unclear. Trimming removed 6 bases at V and 1 base at J, with 9 bases between. The CDR3 length is 13 residues. Germline values: CDR1 SNHLY, CDR2 FYNNEI. The CDR3 DNA reads as TGTGCCAGCAGGAGGAAAACGAACACTGAAGCTTTCTTT. It yields the protein CASRRKTNTEAFF.